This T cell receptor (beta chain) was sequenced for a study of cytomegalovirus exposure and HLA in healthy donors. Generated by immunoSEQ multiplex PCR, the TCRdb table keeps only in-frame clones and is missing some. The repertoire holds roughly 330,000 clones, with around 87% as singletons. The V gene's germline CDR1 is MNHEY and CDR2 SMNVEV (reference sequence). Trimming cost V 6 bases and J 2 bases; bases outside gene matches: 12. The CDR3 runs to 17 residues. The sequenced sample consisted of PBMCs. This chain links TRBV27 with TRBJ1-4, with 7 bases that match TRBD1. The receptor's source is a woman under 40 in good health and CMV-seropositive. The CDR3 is CASRRQQGQGTNEKLFF. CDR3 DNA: TGTGCCAGCAGGCGACAACAGGGGCAGGGGACTAATGAAAAACTGTTTTTT.